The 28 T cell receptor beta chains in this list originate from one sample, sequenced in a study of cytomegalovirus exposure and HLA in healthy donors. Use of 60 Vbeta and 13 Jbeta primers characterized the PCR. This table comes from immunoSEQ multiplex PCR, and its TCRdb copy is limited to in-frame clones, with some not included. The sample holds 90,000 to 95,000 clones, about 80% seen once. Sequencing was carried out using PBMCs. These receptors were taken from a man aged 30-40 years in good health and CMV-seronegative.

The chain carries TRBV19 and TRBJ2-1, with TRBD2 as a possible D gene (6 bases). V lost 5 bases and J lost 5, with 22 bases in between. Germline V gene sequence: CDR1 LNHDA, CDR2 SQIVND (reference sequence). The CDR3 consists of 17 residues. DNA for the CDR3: TGTGCCAGTAGTCCGTGGGCACAGCTTCGGGAGAACAATGAGCAGTTCTTC. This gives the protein CASSPWAQLRENNEQFF. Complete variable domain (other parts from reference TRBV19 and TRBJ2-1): DGGITQSPKYLFRKEGQNVTLSCEQNLNHDAMYWYRQDPGQGLRLIYYSQIVNDFQKGDIAEGYSVSREKKESFPLTVTSAQKNPTAFYLCASSPWAQLRENNEQFFGPGTRLTVL.

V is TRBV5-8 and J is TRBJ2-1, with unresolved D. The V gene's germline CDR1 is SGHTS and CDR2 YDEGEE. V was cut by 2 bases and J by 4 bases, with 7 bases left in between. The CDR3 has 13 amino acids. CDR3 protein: CASSFGQYNEQFF. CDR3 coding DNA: TGTGCCAGCAGCTTTGGGCAGTACAATGAGCAGTTCTTC.

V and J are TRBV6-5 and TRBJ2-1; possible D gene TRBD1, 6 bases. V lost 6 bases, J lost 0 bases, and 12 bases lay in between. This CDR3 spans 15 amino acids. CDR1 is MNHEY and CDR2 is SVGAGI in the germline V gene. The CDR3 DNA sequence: TGTGCCAGCAGCTATGACAGGAACTCCTACAATGAGCAGTTCTTC. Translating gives CASSYDRNSYNEQFF.

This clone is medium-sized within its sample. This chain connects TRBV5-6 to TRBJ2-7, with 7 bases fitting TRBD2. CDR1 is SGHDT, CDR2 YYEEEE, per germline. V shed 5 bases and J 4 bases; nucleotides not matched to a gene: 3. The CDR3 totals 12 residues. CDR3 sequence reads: CASRGEGYEQYF. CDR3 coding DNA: TGTGCCAGCAGGGGGGAGGGGTACGAGCAGTACTTC.

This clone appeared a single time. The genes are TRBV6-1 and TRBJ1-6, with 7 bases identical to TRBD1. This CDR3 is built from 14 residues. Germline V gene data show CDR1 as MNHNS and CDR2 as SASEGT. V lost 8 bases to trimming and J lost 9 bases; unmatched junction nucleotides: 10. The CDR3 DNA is TGTGCCAGCGATCCAGAGACAGGGATTTCACCCCTCCACTTT. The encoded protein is CASDPETGISPLHF.

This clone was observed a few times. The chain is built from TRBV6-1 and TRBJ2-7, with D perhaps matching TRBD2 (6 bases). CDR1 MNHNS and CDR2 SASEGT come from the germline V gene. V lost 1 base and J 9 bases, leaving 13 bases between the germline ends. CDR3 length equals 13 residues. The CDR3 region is CASSEGLVNGQYV. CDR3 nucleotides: TGTGCCAGCAGTGAAGGACTAGTTAACGGGCAGTACGTC.

CDR3 sequence: CASSQDPSTSGRDNEQFF. In nucleotides, the CDR3 is TGCGCCAGCAGCCAAGATCCCTCGACTAGCGGGAGAGACAATGAGCAGTTCTTC. The chain carries TRBV4-1 and TRBJ2-1, with TRBD2 identical over 12 bases. With V trimmed by 0 bases and J by 5 bases, 8 bases remained unmatched. The CDR3 runs to 18 residues. Germline lookup yields CDR1 MGHRA and CDR2 YSYEKL.

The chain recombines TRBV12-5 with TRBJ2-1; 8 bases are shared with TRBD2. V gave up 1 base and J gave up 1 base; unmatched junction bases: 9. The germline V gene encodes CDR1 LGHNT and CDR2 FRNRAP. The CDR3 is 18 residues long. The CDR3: CASGLGPSGRASYNEQFF. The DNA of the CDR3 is TGTGCTAGTGGTTTGGGCCCCAGCGGGAGAGCGTCCTACAATGAGCAGTTCTTC.

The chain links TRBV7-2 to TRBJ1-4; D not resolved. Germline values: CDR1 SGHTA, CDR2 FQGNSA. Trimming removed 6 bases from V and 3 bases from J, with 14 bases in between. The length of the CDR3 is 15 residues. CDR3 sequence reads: CASRLLGSSNEKLFF. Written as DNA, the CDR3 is TGTGCCAGCAGATTATTAGGGAGTTCTAATGAAAAACTGTTTTTT.

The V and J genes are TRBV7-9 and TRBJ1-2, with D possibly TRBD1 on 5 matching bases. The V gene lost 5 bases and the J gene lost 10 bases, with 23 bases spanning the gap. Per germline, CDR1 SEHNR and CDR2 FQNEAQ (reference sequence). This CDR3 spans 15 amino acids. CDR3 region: CASSRQPPSMSDYTF. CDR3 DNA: TGTGCCAGCAGCCGACAGCCCCCCTCTATGTCCGACTACACCTTC.

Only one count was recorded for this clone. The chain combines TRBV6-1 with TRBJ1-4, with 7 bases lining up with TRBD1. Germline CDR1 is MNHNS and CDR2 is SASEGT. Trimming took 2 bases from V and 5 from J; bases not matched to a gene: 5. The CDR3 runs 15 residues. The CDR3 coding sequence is TGTGCCAGCAGTGAACTGACAGGGCGAAATGAAAAACTGTTTTTT. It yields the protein CASSELTGRNEKLFF.

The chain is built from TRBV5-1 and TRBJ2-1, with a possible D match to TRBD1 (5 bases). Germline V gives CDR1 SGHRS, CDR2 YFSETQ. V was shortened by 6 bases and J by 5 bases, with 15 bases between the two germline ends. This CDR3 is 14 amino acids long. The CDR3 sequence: CASNGHMMNNEQFF. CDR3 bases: TGCGCCAGCAATGGACATATGATGAACAATGAGCAGTTCTTC. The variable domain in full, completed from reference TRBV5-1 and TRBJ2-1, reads KAGVTQTPRYLIKTRGQQVTLSCSPISGHRSVSWYQQTPGQGLQFLFEYFSETQRNKGNFPGRFSGRQFSNSRSEMNVSTLELGDSALYLCASNGHMMNNEQFFGPGTRLTVL.

The CDR3 loop is CASSAYHGTSDQETQYF. The CDR3 nucleotides are TGTGCCAGCAGCGCCTACCACGGTACTAGCGACCAAGAGACCCAGTACTTC. The genes are TRBV4-2 and TRBJ2-5; 7 bases map to TRBD2. Losses at the gene ends were 5 bases for V and 0 bases for J; bases not matched to a gene: 12. The CDR3 runs to 17 residues. Germline CDR1 is LGHNA and CDR2 is YNFKEQ.

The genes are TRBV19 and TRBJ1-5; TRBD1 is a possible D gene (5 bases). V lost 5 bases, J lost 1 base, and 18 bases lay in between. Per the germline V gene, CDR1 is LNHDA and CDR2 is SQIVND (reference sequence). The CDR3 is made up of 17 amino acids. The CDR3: CASSETGGGVSNQPQHF. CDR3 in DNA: TGTGCCAGTAGTGAAACAGGCGGAGGGGTGAGCAATCAGCCCCAGCATTTT.

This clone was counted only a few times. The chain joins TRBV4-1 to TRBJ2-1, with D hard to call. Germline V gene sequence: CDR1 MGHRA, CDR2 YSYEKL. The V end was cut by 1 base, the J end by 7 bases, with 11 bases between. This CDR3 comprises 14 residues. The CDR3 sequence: CASSQAKATNEQFF. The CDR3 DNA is TGCGCCAGCAGCCAAGCTAAAGCGACGAATGAGCAGTTCTTC.

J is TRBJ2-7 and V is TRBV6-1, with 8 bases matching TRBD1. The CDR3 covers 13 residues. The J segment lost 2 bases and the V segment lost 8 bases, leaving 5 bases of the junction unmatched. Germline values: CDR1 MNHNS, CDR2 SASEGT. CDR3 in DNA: TGTGCCAGCGGGACAGGTGGACCCTACGAGCAGTACGTC. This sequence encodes CASGTGGPYEQYV.

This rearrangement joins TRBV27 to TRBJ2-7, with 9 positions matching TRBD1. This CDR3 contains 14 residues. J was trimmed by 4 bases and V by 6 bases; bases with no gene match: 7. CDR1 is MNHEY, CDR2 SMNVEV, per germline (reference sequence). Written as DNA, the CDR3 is TGTGCCAGCAGGGGACAGGGTAAGATTTACGAGCAGTACGTC. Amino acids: CASRGQGKIYEQYV.

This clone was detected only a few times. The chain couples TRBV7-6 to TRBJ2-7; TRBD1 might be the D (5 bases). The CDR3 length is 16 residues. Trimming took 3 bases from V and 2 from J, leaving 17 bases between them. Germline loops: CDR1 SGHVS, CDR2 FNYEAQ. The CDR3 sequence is CASSLASGKIPYEQYF. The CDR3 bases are TGTGCCAGCAGCTTGGCTTCAGGGAAAATACCCTACGAGCAGTACTTC.

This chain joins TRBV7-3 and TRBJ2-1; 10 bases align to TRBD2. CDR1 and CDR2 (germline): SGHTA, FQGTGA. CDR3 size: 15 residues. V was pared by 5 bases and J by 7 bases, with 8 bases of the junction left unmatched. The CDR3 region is CASSPSSGRANEQFF. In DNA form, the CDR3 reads TGTGCCAGCAGCCCATCCAGCGGGAGGGCTAATGAGCAGTTCTTC.

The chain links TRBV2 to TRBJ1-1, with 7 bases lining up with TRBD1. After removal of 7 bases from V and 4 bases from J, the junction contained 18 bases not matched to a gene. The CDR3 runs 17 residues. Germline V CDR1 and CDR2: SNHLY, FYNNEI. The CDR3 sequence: CASTLGQDIGKGTEAFF. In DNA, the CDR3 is TGTGCCAGCACTCTCGGACAGGACATCGGCAAAGGCACTGAAGCTTTCTTT.

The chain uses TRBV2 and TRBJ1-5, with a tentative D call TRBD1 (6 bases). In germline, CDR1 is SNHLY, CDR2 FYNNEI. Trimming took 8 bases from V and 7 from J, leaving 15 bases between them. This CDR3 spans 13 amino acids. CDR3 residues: CASEAGARQPQHF. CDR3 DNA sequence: TGTGCCAGCGAAGCGGGGGCAAGACAGCCCCAGCATTTT.

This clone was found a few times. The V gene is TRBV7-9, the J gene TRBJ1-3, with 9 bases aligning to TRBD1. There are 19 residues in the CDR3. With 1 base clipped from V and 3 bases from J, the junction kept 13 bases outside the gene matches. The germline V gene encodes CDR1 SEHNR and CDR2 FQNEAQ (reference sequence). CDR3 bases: TGTGCCAGCAGCTTAGGGCACTACAGGGGGCGAGAAAATGGAAACACCATATATTTT. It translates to CASSLGHYRGRENGNTIYF.

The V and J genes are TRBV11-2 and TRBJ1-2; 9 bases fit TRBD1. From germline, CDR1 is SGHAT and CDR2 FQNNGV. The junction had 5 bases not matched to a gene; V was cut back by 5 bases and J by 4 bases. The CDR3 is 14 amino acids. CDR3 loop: CASSVQGAGYGYTF. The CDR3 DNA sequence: TGTGCCAGCAGCGTACAGGGGGCCGGCTATGGCTACACCTTC.

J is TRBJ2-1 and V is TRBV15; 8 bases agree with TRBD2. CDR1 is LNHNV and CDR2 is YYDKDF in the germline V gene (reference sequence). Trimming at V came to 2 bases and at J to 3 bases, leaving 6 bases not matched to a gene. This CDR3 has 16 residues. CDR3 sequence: CATSRLSSGYYNEQFF. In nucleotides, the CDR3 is TGTGCCACCAGCAGATTGTCTAGCGGGTACTACAATGAGCAGTTCTTC.

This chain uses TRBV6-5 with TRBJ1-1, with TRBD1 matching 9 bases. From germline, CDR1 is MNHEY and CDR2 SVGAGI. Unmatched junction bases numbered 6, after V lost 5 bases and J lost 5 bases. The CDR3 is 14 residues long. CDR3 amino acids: CASSPRQGGTEAFF. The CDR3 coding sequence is TGTGCCAGCAGTCCCCGACAGGGGGGGACTGAAGCTTTCTTT.

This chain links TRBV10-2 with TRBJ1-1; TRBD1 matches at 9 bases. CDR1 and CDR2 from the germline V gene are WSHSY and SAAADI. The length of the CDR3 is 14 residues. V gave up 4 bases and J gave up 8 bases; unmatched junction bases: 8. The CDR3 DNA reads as TGCGCCAGCAGTGGACAGGGGGGTGTTGGGGAAGCTTTCTTT. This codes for CASSGQGGVGEAFF.

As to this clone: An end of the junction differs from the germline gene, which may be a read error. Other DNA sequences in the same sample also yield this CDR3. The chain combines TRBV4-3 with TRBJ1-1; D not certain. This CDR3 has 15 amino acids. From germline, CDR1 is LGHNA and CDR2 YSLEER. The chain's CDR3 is CASSQRHSLNTEAFF. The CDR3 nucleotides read TGCGCCAGCAGCCAAAGACACAGCCTAAACACTGAAGCCTTCTTT.

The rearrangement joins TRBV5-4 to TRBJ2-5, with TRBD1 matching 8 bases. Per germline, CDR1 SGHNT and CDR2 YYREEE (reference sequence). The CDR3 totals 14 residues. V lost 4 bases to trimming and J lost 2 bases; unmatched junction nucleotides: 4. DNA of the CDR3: TGTGCCAGCAGCCTCGACAGGGGACAAGAGACCCAGTACTTC. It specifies CASSLDRGQETQYF.